Described below is a single TCR beta chain sequence and its context. This sample was included in a study of blood T cell repertoires in COVID-19. Whole-study context: Samples taken during acute and convalescent COVID-19 were collected in the United States, Italy and Spain. Sources were T cells, B-cell-depleted T cells, or PBMCs; the material itself was cDNA or gDNA.

TCRdb keeps only in-frame clones here, not all; method: immunoSEQ multiplex PCR. The sample lists approximately 120,000 clones; approximately 82% were seen once. The specimen sequenced was peripheral blood. The sequence derives from a woman aged 55-70 years with acute or convalescent COVID-19.

The CDR3 DNA reads as TGTGCCAGCTCACCACGCGGGACTAGCGGGGGTCAGAACACCGGGGAGCTGTTTTTT. This codes for CASSPRGTSGGQNTGELFF. The J gene is TRBJ2-2, the V gene TRBV18, with TRBD2 matching 14 bases. Germline V gene data show CDR1 as KGHSH and CDR2 as LQKENI. Trimming removed 1 base from V and 1 base from J; junction bases left unmatched: 5. This CDR3 is built from 19 residues.